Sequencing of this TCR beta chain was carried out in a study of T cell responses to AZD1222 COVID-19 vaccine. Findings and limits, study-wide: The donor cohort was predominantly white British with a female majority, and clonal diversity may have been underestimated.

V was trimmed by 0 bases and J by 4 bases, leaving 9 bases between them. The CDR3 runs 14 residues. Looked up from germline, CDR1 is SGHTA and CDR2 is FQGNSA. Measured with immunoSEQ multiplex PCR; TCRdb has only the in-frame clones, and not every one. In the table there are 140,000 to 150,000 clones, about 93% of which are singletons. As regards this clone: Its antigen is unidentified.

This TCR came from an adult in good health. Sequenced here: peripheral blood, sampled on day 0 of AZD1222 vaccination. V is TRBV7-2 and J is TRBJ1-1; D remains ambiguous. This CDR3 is CASSLAGWATEAFF. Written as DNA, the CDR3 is TGTGCCAGCAGCTTAGCGGGATGGGCCACTGAAGCTTTCTTT.